Sequencing of this T cell receptor beta chain was carried out in a study of PD-1 blockade in classical Hodgkin lymphoma. Study findings and constraints: Factors driving the repertoire differences, possibly disease activity or prior therapy, remain undefined.

Produced via immunoSEQ multiplex PCR; TCRdb's table is partial and in-frame only. The sample lists some 23,000 clones, about three quarters occurring once. Details on this clone: The target antigen is unknown.

The CDR3 contains 14 residues. The germline CDR1 and CDR2 sequences are SGHDN and FVKESK. J lost 4 bases, V lost 3 bases, and 5 bases had no gene match. Brentuximab vedotin exposure varied among the patients, all of whom had relapsed after autologous stem cell transplantation. Complete response, partial response or progressive disease was each patient's best response. This clonotype was obtained from a human donor with classical Hodgkin lymphoma. The input for sequencing was peripheral blood mononuclear cells (PBMCs), taken before the second cycle of nivolumab. This chain joins TRBV14 and TRBJ1-2; 7 positions match TRBD1. The CDR3 loop reads CASSHGTVLYGYTF. DNA of the CDR3: TGTGCCAGCAGCCACGGGACAGTCCTCTATGGCTACACCTTC. Full variable domain (rest looked up from reference TRBV14 and TRBJ1-2): EAGVTQFPSHSVIEKGQTVTLRCDPISGHDNLYWYRRVMGKEIKFLLHFVKESKQDESGMPNNRFLAERTGGTYSTLKVQPAELEDSGVYFCASSHGTVLYGYTFGSGTRLTVV.